This T cell receptor beta chain was retrieved from a study of blood T cell repertoires in COVID-19. The overall study: PBMCs, B-cell-depleted T cells, or T cells were the source of the cDNA or gDNA that made up the material.

Authors' data handling: For nucleated cells, counts were estimated from reference gene primer amplification. Some clones are missing from TCRdb's copy, which holds only in-frame ones; the method was immunoSEQ multiplex PCR. For V, J and clone size, that table is used; D and trimming come from the DNA. This sample has over 65,000 clones; 70% to 90% occur once, and the top ten carry under 6%. This clone was counted once. The CDR3 runs to 14 residues. Germline V gives CDR1 MNHEY, CDR2 SVGAGI. V lost 7 bases and J lost 9, with 16 bases in between. V usage is TRBV6-5 and J usage is TRBJ1-6, with D unresolved. This clonotype originated in a man aged 50-59 years with active COVID-19. Material for sequencing was peripheral blood. The CDR3 coding sequence is TGTGCCAGCACTAATCGTCCGGAGAGTTCACCCCTCCACTTT. Encoded protein: CASTNRPESSPLHF.